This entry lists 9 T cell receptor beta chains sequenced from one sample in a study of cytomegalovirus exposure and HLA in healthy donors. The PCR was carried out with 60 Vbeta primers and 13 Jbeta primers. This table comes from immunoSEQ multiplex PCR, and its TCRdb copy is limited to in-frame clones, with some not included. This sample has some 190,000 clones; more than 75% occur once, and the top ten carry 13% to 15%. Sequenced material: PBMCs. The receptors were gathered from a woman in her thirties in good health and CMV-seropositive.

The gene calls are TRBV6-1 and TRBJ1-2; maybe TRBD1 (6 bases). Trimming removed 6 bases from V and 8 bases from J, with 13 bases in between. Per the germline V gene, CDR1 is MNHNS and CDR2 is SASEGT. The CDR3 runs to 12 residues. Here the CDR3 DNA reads TGTGCCAGCAGCACAGGGTTGGGAGGCTACACCTTC. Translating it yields CASSTGLGGYTF.

CDR3 in amino acids: CASSPGQGNYGYTF. DNA of the CDR3: TGTGCCAGCAGCCCTGGACAGGGGAACTATGGCTACACCTTC. The chain has TRBV2 and TRBJ1-2; 9 bases map to TRBD1. Trimming removed 6 bases from V and 2 bases from J; junction bases left unmatched: 4. This CDR3 spans 14 amino acids. Germline V CDR1 and CDR2: SNHLY, FYNNEI.

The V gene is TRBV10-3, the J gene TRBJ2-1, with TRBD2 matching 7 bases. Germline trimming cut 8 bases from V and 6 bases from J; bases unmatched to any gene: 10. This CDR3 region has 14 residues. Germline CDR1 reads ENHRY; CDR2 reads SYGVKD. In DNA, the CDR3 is TGTGCCATCCGACTAGCAGATAGGGGCAATGAGCAGTTCTTC. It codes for CAIRLADRGNEQFF.

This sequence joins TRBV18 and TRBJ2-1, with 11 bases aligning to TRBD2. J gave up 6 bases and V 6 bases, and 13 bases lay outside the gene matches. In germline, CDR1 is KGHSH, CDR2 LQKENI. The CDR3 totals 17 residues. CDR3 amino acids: CASSLLAGASTANEQFF. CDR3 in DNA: TGTGCCAGCTCCCTACTAGCGGGGGCCTCCACTGCCAATGAGCAGTTCTTC.

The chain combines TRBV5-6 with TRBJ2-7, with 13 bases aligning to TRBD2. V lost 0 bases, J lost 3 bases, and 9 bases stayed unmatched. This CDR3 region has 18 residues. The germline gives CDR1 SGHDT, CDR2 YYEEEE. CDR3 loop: CASSLGVGGTSGVYEQYF. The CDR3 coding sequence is TGTGCCAGCAGCTTGGGGGTGGGAGGGACTAGCGGGGTCTACGAGCAGTACTTC.

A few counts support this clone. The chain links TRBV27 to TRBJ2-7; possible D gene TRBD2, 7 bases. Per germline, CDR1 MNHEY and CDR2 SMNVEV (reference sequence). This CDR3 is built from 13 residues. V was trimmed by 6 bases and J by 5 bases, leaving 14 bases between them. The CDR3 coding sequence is TGTGCCAGCAGCCCAAAGGGGGGGCACGAGCAGTACTTC. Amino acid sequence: CASSPKGGHEQYF.

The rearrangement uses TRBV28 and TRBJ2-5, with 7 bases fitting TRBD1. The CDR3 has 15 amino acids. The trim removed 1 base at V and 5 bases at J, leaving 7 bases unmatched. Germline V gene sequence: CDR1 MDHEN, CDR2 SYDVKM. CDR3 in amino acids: CASSLYRGSDETQYF. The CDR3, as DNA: TGTGCCAGCAGTTTATACAGGGGAAGTGATGAGACCCAGTACTTC.

CDR3 sequence reads: CASSLSSSGVDNEQFF. The CDR3 coding sequence is TGTGCCAGCAGTTTATCTTCTAGCGGGGTAGACAATGAGCAGTTCTTC. This rearrangement joins TRBV27 to TRBJ2-1; 9 bases match TRBD2. Germline loops: CDR1 MNHEY, CDR2 SMNVEV (reference sequence). The CDR3 totals 16 residues. The trim removed 0 bases at V and 5 bases at J, leaving 5 bases unmatched.

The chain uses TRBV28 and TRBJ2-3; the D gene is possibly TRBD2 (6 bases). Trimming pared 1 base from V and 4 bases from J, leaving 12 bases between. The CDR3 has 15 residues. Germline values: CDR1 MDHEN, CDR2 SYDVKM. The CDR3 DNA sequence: TGTGCCAGCAGTTTATCTTTCGGGAGTTCAGATACGCAGTATTTT. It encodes CASSLSFGSSDTQYF.